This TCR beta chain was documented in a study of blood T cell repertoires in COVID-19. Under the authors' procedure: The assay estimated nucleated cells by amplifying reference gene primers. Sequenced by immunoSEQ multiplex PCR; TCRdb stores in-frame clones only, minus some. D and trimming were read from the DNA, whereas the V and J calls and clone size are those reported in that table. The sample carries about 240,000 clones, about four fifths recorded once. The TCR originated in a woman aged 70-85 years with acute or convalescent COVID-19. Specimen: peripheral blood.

CDR3 amino acids: CASNRQGEEKLFF. DNA of the CDR3: TGCGCCAGCAACCGACAGGGAGAGGAAAAACTGTTTTTT. The chain employs TRBV4-1 and TRBJ1-4; 7 bases are a match to TRBD1. The germline CDR1 and CDR2 sequences are MGHRA and YSYEKL. V trimming: 7 bases; J trimming: 8 bases; junction bases outside the gene matches: 7. The CDR3 sequence is 13 residues long.